A single sample is the source of the 15 T cell receptor beta chains below, sequenced in a study of PD-1 blockade in classical Hodgkin lymphoma. This sample's time point: cycle 4 day 1 (C4D1), after less than seven weeks of nivolumab. With no exception, relapse followed autologous stem cell transplantation in all patients, and brentuximab vedotin exposure varied. Only in-frame clones appear in the TCRdb table, and some are missing; sequencing was by immunoSEQ multiplex PCR. In the table there are approximately 44,000 clones, 60% to 75% of which are singletons. The sample was peripheral blood mononuclear cells (PBMCs), taken before the fourth cycle of nivolumab. The receptors were sampled from a human donor with classical Hodgkin lymphoma.

Here the CDR3 DNA reads TGTGCCAGCAGCCTCACCGGGAGAGGAGAGACCCAGTACTTC. Its translation: CASSLTGRGETQYF. The chain couples TRBV7-9 to TRBJ2-5; tentatively, D is TRBD2 (6 bases). Trimming shortened V by 5 bases and J by 4 bases, and 14 bases separated the two germline ends. The CDR3 totals 14 residues. The germline V gene has CDR1 SEHNR and CDR2 FQNEAQ (reference sequence).

The rearrangement uses TRBV2 and TRBJ2-7; 11 bases map to TRBD1. V shed 5 bases and J 5 bases; nucleotides not matched to a gene: 5. CDR1 and CDR2 from the germline V gene are SNHLY and FYNNEI. The CDR3 is made up of 14 amino acids. CDR3 sequence (DNA): TGTGCCAGCAGTAAGGACAGGGGGCGCGACGAGCAGTACTTC. This gives the protein CASSKDRGRDEQYF.

This rearrangement joins TRBV6-5 to TRBJ1-1; 9 nucleotides match TRBD1. This CDR3 contains 15 residues. J gave up 2 bases and V 4 bases, and 5 bases lay outside the gene matches. CDR1 is MNHEY and CDR2 is SVGAGI in the germline V gene. This chain's CDR3 is CASSSQGAVNTEAFF. CDR3 coding DNA: TGTGCCAGCAGTTCACAGGGGGCGGTAAACACTGAAGCTTTCTTT.

This clone was seen just once. The chain is built from TRBV4-1 and TRBJ2-1; perhaps TRBD2 as D (6 bases). The CDR3 has 16 residues. V was trimmed by 0 bases and J by 9 bases, leaving 18 bases between them. Germline lookup yields CDR1 MGHRA and CDR2 YSYEKL. The CDR3 here is CASSQDRASWRGEQFF. CDR3 coding DNA: TGCGCCAGCAGCCAAGATAGGGCTAGCTGGAGGGGTGAGCAGTTCTTC.

At least ten counts were recorded for this clone. This chain joins TRBV30 and TRBJ1-2, with D tentatively TRBD1 (5 bases). Germline V gives CDR1 GTSNPN, CDR2 SVGIG (reference sequence). The germline V and J ends were trimmed by 0 bases and 5 bases, with 13 bases remaining between them. This CDR3 has 14 amino acids. The CDR3 DNA sequence: TGTGCCTGGAGTGTACAAGGGACTGGTTATGGCTACACCTTC. This translates into CAWSVQGTGYGYTF. Looking up the rest from reference TRBV30 and TRBJ1-2 gives the full variable domain: SQTIHQWPATLVQPVGSPLSLECTVEGTSNPNLYWYRQAAGRGLQLLFYSVGIGQISSEVPQNLSASRPQDRQFILSSKKLLLSDSGFYLCAWSVQGTGYGYTFGSGTRLTVV.

This clone occurred a few times. This chain joins TRBV6-5 and TRBJ1-1; no reliable D call. Germline values: CDR1 MNHEY, CDR2 SVGAGI. Deletions cut 1 base from V and 4 bases from J, with 10 bases between. This CDR3 is built from 14 residues. Here the CDR3 reads CASSYWGLFTEAFF. In DNA, the CDR3 is TGTGCCAGCAGTTACTGGGGTCTTTTCACTGAAGCTTTCTTT.

The chain employs TRBV7-3 and TRBJ2-1; a weak D match, TRBD2 (6 bases). With 1 base removed from V and 7 bases from J, the gap between germline ends came to 17 bases. Germline V gene lookup returns CDR1 SGHTA and CDR2 FQGTGA. This CDR3 has 16 amino acids. CDR3 nucleotide sequence: TGTGCCAGCAGCTTAATACCACGTGGGGCGGGAAATGAGCAGTTCTTC. This sequence encodes CASSLIPRGAGNEQFF.

This clone has only a few counts. The chain uses TRBV19 and TRBJ1-2; no clear D. The V and J ends lost 11 bases and 4 bases respectively, with 14 bases between them. The CDR3 runs to 12 residues. The V gene's germline CDR1 is LNHDA and CDR2 SQIVND (reference sequence). The chain's CDR3 is CAATRSPYGYTF. The CDR3 region has the DNA TGTGCCGCAACTCGGTCCCCCTATGGCTACACCTTC. Full variable domain (missing parts from reference TRBV19 and TRBJ1-2): DGGITQSPKYLFRKEGQNVTLSCEQNLNHDAMYWYRQDPGQGLRLIYYSQIVNDFQKGDIAEGYSVSREKKESFPLTVTSAQKNPTAFYLCAATRSPYGYTFGSGTRLTVV.

V is TRBV7-3 and J is TRBJ2-5; the D gene could be TRBD1 or TRBD2 (5 bases each). The germline CDR1 and CDR2 sequences are SGHTA and FQGTGA. This CDR3 is built from 15 residues. V dropped 0 bases and J dropped 5 bases, with 13 bases sitting between them. The CDR3 spells CASSLTSGTGETQYF. CDR3 nucleotides: TGTGCCAGCAGCTTAACGTCGGGGACCGGGGAGACCCAGTACTTC.

This chain links TRBV7-9 with TRBJ2-7, with TRBD1 matching over 8 bases. The CDR3 runs to 13 residues. Germline V gene data show CDR1 as SEHNR and CDR2 as FQNEAQ (reference sequence). V was pared by 4 bases and J by 4 bases, with 3 bases of the junction left unmatched. The CDR3: CASSWTGKYEQYF. The CDR3 nucleotides read TGTGCCAGCAGCTGGACAGGGAAATACGAGCAGTACTTC.

The J gene is TRBJ2-4, the V gene TRBV4-2; D assignment may be TRBD1 or TRBD2 (5 bases each). The CDR3 has 16 amino acids. Germline V lookup: CDR1 LGHNA, CDR2 YNFKEQ. The germline V and J ends were trimmed by 1 base and 7 bases, with 17 bases remaining between them. In DNA, the CDR3 is TGTGCCAGCAGCCAAGTTGGCGGAGAAGAGGGGAACATTCAGTACTTC. It is translated as CASSQVGGEEGNIQYF.

This clone was picked up a small number of times. This rearrangement joins TRBV4-3 to TRBJ1-4; 8 nucleotides align to TRBD1. Germline values: CDR1 LGHNA, CDR2 YSLEER. The CDR3 contains 16 residues. J gave up 4 bases and V 3 bases, and 7 bases lay outside the gene matches. Written as DNA, the CDR3 is TGCGCCAGCAGCCAGGAAGGGACAGGCCGTAATGAAAAACTGTTTTTT. It codes for CASSQEGTGRNEKLFF.

This clone was recorded at least ten times. This chain uses TRBV7-9 with TRBJ2-3; 7 bases align to TRBD2. The trim removed 5 bases at V and 3 bases at J, leaving 5 bases unmatched. The CDR3 is made up of 14 amino acids. Germline V lookup: CDR1 SEHNR, CDR2 FQNEAQ (reference sequence). CDR3 protein: CASSLRGDTDTQYF. CDR3 nucleotide sequence: TGTGCCAGCAGCCTCCGGGGGGATACAGATACGCAGTATTTT.

Written as DNA, the CDR3 is TGTGCCAGCAGCGTGACACGGGAAAGGGATACGCAGTATTTT. This encodes CASSVTRERDTQYF. The chain carries TRBV9 and TRBJ2-3; weak D call: TRBD2 (5 bases). V was cut by 2 bases and J by 6 bases, with 13 bases left in between. Germline CDR1 reads SGDLS; CDR2 reads YYNGEE. The CDR3 is made up of 14 amino acids.

In the case of this clone: This sample also contains other DNA sequences that code for the same CDR3. CDR3 DNA sequence: TGTGCCAGCAGTTACCTCACGGATACCGGGGAGCTGTTTTTT. It encodes CASSYLTDTGELFF. The chain has TRBV6-5 and TRBJ2-2; D is unresolved. The CDR3 consists of 14 residues. In germline, CDR1 is MNHEY, CDR2 SVGAGI. Trimming removed 2 bases from V and 5 bases from J, with 9 bases in between.